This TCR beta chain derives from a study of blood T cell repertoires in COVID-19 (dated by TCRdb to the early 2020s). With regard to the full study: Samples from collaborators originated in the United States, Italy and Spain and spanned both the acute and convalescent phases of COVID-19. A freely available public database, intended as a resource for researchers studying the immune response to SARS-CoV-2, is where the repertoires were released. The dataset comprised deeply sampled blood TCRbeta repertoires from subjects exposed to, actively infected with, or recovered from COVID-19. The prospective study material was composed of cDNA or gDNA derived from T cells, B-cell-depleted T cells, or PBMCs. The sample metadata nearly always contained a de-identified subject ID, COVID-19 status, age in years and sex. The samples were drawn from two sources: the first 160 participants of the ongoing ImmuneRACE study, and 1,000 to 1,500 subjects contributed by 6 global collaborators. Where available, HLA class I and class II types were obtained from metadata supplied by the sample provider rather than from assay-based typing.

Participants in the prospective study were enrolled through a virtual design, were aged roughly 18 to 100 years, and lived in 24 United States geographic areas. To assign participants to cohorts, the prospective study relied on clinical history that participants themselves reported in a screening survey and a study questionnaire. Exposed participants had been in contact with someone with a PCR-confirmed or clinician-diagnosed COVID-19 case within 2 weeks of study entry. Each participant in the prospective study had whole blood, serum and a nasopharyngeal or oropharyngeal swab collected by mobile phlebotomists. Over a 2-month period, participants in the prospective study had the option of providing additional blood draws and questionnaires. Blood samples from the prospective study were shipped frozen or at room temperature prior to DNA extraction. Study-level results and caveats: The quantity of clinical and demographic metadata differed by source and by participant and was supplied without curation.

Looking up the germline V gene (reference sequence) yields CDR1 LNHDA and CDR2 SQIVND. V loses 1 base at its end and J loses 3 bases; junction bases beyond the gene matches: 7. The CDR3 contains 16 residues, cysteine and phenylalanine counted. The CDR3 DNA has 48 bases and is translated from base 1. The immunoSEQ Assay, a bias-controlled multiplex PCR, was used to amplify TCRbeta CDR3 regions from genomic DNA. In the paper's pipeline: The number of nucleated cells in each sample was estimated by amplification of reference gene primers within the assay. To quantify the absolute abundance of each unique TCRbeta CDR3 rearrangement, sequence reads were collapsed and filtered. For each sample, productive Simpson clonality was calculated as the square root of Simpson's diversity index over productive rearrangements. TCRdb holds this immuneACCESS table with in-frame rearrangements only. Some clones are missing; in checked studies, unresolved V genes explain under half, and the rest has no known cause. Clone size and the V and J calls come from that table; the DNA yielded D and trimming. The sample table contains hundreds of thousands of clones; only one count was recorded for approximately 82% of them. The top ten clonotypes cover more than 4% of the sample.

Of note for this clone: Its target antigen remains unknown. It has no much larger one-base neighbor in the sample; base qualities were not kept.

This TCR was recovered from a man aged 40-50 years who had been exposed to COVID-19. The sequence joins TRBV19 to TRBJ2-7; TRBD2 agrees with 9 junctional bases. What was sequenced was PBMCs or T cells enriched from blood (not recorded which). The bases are TGTGCCAGTAGTATAGTCCCCAGCGGGAGGTTCTACGAGCAGTACTTC. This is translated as CASSIVPSGRFYEQYF.